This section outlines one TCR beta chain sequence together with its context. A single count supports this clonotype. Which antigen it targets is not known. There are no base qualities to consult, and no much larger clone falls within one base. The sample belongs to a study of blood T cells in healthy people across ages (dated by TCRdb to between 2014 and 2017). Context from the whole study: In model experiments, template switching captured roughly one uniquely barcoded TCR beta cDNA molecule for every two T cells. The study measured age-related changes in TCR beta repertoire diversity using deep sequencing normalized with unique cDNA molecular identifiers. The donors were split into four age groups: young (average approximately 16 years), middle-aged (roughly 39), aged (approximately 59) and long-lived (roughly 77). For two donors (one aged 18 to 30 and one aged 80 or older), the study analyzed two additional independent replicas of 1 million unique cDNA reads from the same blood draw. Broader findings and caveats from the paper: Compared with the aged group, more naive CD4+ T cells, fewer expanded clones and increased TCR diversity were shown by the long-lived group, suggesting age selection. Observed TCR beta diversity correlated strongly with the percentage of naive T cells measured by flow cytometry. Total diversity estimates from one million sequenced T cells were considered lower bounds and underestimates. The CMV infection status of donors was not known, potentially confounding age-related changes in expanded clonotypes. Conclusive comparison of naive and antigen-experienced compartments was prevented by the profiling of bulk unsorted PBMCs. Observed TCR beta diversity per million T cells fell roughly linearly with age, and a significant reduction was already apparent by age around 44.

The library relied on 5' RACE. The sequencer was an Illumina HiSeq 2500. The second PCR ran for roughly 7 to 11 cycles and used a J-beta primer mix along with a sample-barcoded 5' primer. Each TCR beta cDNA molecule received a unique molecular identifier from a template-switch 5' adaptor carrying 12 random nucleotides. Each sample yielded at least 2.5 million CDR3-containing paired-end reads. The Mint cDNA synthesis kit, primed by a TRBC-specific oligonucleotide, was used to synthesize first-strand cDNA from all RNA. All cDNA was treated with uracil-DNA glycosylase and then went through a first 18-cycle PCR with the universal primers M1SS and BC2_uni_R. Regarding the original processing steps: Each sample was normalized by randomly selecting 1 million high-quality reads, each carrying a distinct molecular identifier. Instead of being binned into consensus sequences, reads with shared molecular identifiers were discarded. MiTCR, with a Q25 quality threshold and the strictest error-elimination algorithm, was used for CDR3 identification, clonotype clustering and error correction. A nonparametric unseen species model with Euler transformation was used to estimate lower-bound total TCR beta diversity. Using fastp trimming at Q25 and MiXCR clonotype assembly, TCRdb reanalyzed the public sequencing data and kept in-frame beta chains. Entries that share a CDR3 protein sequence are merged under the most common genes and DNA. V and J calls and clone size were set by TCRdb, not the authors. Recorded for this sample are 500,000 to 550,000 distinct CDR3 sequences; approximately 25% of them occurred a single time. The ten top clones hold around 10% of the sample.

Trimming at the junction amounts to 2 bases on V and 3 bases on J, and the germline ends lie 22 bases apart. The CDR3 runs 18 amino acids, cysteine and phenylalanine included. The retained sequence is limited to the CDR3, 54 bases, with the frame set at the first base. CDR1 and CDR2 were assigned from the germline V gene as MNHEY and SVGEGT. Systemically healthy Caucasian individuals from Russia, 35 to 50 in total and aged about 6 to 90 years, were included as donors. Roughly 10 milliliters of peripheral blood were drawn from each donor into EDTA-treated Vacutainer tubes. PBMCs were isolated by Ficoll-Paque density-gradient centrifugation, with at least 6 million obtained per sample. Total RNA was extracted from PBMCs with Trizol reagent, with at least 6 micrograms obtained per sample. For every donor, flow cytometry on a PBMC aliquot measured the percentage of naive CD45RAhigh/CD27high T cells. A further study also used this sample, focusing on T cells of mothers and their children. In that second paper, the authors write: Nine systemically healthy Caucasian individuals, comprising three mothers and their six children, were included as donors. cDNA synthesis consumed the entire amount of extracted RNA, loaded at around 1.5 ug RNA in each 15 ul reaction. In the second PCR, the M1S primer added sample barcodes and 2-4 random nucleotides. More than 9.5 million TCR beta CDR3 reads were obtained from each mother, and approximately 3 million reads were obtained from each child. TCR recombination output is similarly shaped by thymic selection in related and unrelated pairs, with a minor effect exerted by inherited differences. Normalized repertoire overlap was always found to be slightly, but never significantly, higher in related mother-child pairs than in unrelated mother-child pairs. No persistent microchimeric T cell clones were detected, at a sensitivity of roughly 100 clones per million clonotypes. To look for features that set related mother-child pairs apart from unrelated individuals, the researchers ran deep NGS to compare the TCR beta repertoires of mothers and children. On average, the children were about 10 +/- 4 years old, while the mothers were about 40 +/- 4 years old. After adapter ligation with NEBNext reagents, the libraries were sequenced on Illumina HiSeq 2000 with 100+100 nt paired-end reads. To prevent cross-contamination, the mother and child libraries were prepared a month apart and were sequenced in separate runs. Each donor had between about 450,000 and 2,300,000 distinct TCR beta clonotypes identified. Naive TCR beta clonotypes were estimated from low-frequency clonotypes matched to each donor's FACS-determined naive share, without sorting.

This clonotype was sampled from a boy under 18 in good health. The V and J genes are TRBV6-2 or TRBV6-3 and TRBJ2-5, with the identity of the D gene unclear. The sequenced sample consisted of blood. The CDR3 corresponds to CASSYLTLSRDGKETQYF. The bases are TGTGCCAGCAGTTACCTAACCCTTAGCAGAGACGGCAAAGAGACCCAGTACTTC.